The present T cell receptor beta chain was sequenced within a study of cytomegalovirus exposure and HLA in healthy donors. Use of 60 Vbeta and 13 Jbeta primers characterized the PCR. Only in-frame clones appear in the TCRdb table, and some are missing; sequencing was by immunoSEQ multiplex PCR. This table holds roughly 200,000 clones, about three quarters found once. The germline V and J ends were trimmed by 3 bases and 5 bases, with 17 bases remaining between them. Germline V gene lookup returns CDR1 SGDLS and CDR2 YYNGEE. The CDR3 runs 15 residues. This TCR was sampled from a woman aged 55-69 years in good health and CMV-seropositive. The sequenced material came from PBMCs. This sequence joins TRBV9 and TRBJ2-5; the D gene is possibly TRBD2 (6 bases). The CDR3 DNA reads TGTGCCAGCAGCGCGGGACTTAAGATAGGGGAGACCCAGTACTTC. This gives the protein CASSAGLKIGETQYF.